One and the same sample provided the 5 T cell receptor beta chains below, sequenced in a study of CD8+ T cells in alopecia areata. This sample's treatment: oral pan-JAK inhibitor, 5-10 mg twice daily. Extracted from the samples, RNA was reverse transcribed into cDNA to serve as the sequencing template. Sequencing was performed with immunoSEQ multiplex PCR; in TCRdb, only in-frame clones are kept and a portion is missing. The data hold roughly 210,000 clones, with around two fifths observed a single time. The specimen was CD4+ T cells sorted from blood, collected between weeks 36 and 40, from a patient treated with tofacitinib. All receptors come from a human donor with alopecia areata.

The rearrangement links TRBV6-1 to TRBJ2-7; perhaps TRBD2 as D (6 bases). The germline CDR1 and CDR2 sequences are MNHNS and SASEGT. Trimming took off 0 bases at V and 3 bases at J, with 27 bases between the two ends. This CDR3 is built from 20 residues. The CDR3 spells CASSEARTKISRTNYYEQYF. The CDR3, as DNA: TGTGCCAGCAGTGAAGCCCGAACAAAAATCTCCCGGACTAACTACTACGAGCAGTACTTC.

The chain is built from TRBV29-1 and TRBJ2-7, with a possible D match to TRBD2 (5 bases). From germline, CDR1 is SQVTM and CDR2 ANQGSEA. The CDR3 totals 12 residues. V was cut by 4 bases and J by 2 bases, with 9 bases left in between. As DNA, the CDR3 is TGCAGCGTTGTGCTCGGGACCTACGAGCAGTACTTC. It is translated as CSVVLGTYEQYF.

The chain joins TRBV7-8 to TRBJ2-7; unclear D gene. V lost 6 bases and J 6 bases, leaving 15 bases between the germline ends. The CDR3 extends over 13 amino acids. Germline V gene sequence: CDR1 SGHVS, CDR2 FQNEAQ. CDR3 DNA sequence: TGTGCCAGCAGTTCGGGCTTTTTCACCGAGCAGTACTTC. Amino acids: CASSSGFFTEQYF.

This clone has just a few counts. CDR3 in amino acids: CAWSVRIGISSYEQYF. The CDR3 coding sequence is TGTGCCTGGAGTGTACGTATCGGGATAAGCTCCTACGAGCAGTACTTC. The rearrangement joins TRBV30 to TRBJ2-7, with TRBD2 as a possible D gene (5 bases). Trimming shortened V by 0 bases and J by 0 bases, and 15 bases separated the two germline ends. Per the germline V gene, CDR1 is GTSNPN and CDR2 is SVGIG (reference sequence). The CDR3 runs to 16 residues.

This clone was recorded a few times. V and J are TRBV28 and TRBJ2-1; D possibly matches TRBD1 or TRBD2 (5 bases each). Deletions cut 3 bases from V and 10 bases from J, with 19 bases between. The CDR3 is 15 amino acids. Per germline, CDR1 MDHEN and CDR2 SYDVKM. The CDR3 sequence is CASSFLGAAEGEQFF. DNA of the CDR3: TGTGCCAGCAGTTTTCTAGGGGCAGCGGAAGGCGAGCAGTTCTTC.